This TCR beta chain was documented in a study of blood T cell repertoires in COVID-19. Study-wide context: Sources were T cells, B-cell-depleted T cells, or PBMCs; the material itself was cDNA or gDNA.

CDR3 length equals 15 residues. Between the trimmed V and J ends, which lost 7 bases and 5 bases, there was a span of 15 bases. Germline V gene data show CDR1 as MDHEN and CDR2 as SYDVKM. A single count supports this clone. Only in-frame clones appear in the TCRdb table, and some are missing; sequencing was by immunoSEQ multiplex PCR. This table holds some 150,000 clones, around 84% found once. Sequencing input: peripheral blood. This chain uses TRBV28 with TRBJ1-6; possibly TRBD1 for D (6 bases). This clonotype was sampled from a human donor with acute or convalescent COVID-19. The donor label of this sample is uncertain. The CDR3 DNA sequence: TGTGCCAGCACAATACAGGACAGAGATAATTCACCCCTCCACTTT. Protein: CASTIQDRDNSPLHF.